The clone carrying this TCR beta chain was observed a handful of times. Its antigen remains unidentified. The data derive from a study of T cell repertoires in cytomegalovirus infection. Study-level background: Matching HLA type and CMV infection were both indicated by public TCR beta signatures.

TCRdb ran MiXCR on the reads and lists one entry per CDR3 protein. This sample has 340,000 or so distinct CDR3 sequences; around 25% occur once, and the top ten carry about 14%. The germline gives CDR1 SGHAT, CDR2 FQNNGV. The CDR3 length is 15 residues. Germline trimming cut 5 bases from V and 2 bases from J; bases unmatched to any gene: 4. Notes on the study in general: HLA-C-restricted CMV-specific TCR beta clonotypes prevailed in the ex vivo response.

The TCR was taken from a human donor in good health (CMV status not recorded). Some clones in this sample may be carry-over from other donors' samples. V is TRBV11-2 and J is TRBJ2-2; 8 bases match TRBD2. Sequenced material: cultured PBMCs, taken from culture after CMV antigen stimulation. The CDR3 here is CASSPGGGNTGELFF. The DNA of the CDR3 is TGTGCCAGCAGCCCGGGGGGGGGCAACACCGGGGAGCTGTTTTTT.